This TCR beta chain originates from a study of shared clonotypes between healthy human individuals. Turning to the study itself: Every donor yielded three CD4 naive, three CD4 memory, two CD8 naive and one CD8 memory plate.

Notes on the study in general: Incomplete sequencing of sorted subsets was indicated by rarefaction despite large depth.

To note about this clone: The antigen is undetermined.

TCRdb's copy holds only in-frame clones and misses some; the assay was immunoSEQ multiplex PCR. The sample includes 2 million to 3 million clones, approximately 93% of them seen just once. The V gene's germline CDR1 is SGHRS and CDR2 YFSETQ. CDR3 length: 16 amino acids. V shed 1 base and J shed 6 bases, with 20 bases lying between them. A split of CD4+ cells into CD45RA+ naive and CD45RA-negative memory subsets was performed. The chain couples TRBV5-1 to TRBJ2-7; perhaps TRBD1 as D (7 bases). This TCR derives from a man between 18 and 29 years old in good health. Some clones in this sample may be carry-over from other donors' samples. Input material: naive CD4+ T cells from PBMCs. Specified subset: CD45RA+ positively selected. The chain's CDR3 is CASSLSAGGLDGEQYF. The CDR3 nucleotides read TGCGCCAGCAGCTTGTCCGCAGGGGGGCTTGACGGCGAGCAGTACTTC.